This record concerns one TCR beta chain sequence. No antigen is known for it. The data derive from a study of cytomegalovirus exposure and HLA in healthy donors. Study conclusions and caveats: Cytomegalovirus association was assigned to under 200 TCR beta chains.

Sequencing was performed with immunoSEQ multiplex PCR; in TCRdb, only in-frame clones are kept and a portion is missing. The table records roughly 180,000 clones, approximately 86% of them present only once. The V segment lost 8 bases and the J segment 5 bases; nucleotides outside the gene matches: 7. The length of the CDR3 is 13 residues. Germline V lookup: CDR1 MNHEY, CDR2 SVGAGI. The source of this sequence is a man aged 30 to 39 in good health and CMV-seropositive. The chain employs TRBV6-5 and TRBJ2-5, with 8 bases fitting TRBD2. The sequencing input was PBMCs. This chain's CDR3 is CASGRGVGETQYF. The CDR3 DNA reads TGTGCCAGCGGGCGGGGGGTAGGTGAGACCCAGTACTTC.